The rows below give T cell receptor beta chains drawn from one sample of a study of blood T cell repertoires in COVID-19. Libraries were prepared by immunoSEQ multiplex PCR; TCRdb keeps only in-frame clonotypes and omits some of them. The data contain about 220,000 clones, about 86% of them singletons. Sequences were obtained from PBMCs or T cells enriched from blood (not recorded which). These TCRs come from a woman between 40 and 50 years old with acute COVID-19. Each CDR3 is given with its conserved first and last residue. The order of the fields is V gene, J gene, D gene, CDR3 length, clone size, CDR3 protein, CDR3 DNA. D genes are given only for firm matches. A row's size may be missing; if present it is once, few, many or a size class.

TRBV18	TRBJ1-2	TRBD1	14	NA	CASSPDRNVYGYTF	TGTGCCAGCTCCCCGGACAGGAACGTTTATGGCTACACCTTC
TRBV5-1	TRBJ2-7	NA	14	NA	CASSPGGGNYEQYF	TGCGCCAGCAGCCCCGGTGGCGGAAACTACGAGCAGTACTTC
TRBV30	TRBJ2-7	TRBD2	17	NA	CAWSGAGGEVPPYEQYF	TGTGCCTGGTCCGGGGCGGGGGGGGAGGTCCCCCCCTACGAGCAGTACTTC
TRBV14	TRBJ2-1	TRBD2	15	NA	CASSQYSGSYNEQFF	TGTGCCAGCAGCCAGTATAGCGGGTCCTACAATGAGCAGTTCTTC
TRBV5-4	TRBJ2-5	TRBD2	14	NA	CASSGGGWQETQYF	TGTGCCAGCAGCGGCGGGGGGTGGCAAGAGACCCAGTACTTC
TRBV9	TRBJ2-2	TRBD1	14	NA	CASSSTGVTGELFF	TGTGCCAGCAGCTCCACAGGGGTAACCGGGGAGCTGTTTTTT
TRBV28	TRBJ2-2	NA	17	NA	CASSLSAGVKNTGELFF	TGTGCCAGCAGTTTATCGGCAGGGGTAAAGAACACCGGGGAGCTGTTTTTT
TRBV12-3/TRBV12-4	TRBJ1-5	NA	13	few	CASSLEGWQPQHF	TGTGCCAGCAGTTTGGAGGGGTGGCAGCCCCAGCATTTT
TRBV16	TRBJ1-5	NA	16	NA	CASSQVAGRGDQPQHF	TGTGCCAGCAGCCAAGTGGCGGGCCGGGGAGATCAGCCCCAGCATTTT
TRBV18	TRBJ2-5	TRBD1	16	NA	CASSVRQGGFQETQYF	TGTGCCAGCTCAGTTCGACAGGGGGGCTTCCAAGAGACCCAGTACTTC
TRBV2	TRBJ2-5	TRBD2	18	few	CASSVSLAGGPSRETQYF	TGTGCCAGCAGTGTGAGCCTAGCGGGAGGGCCGAGTAGAGAGACCCAGTACTTC
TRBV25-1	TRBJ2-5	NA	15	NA	CASSEGGGQGETQYF	TGTGCCAGCAGTGAGGGAGGGGGGCAAGGGGAGACCCAGTACTTC
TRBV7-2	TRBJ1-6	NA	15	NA	CASSLGGLDNSPLHF	TGTGCCAGCAGCCTAGGGGGGCTGGATAATTCACCCCTCCACTTT
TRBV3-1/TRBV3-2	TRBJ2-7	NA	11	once	CASSNRYEQYF	TGTGCCAGCTCAAACAGGTACGAGCAGTACTTC
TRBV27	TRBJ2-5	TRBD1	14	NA	CASRRQGARETQYF	TGTGCCAGCAGACGGCAGGGGGCGCGAGAGACCCAGTACTTC
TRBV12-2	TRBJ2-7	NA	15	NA	CASRSLSGGAHEQYF	TGTGCAAGTCGCTCGCTTAGCGGGGGGGCCCACGAGCAGTACTTC
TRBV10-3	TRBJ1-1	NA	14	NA	CAIRTGSGNTEAFF	TGTGCCATCAGAACAGGGTCAGGGAACACTGAAGCTTTCTTT
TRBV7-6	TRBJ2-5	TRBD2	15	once	CASSPSGAYEETQYF	TGTGCCAGCAGCCCCAGCGGGGCCTATGAAGAGACCCAGTACTTC
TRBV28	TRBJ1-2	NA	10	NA	CATKAYGYTF	TGTGCCACTAAAGCCTATGGCTACACCTTC
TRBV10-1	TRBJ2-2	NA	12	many	CASSRDSGELFF	TGCGCCAGCAGCCGGGACTCCGGGGAGCTGTTTTTT
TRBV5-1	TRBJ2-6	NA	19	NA	CASSNVGPRAGAGANVLTF	TGCGCCAGCAGCAACGTAGGACCCCGCGCGGGGGCCGGGGCCAACGTCCTGACTTTC
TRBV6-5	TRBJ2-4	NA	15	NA	CASSLPVARGDIQYF	TGTGCCAGCAGTCTTCCAGTGGCTCGGGGAGACATTCAGTACTTC
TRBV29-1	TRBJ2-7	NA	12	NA	CSVVDTDYEQYF	TGCAGCGTTGTGGACACAGACTACGAGCAGTACTTC
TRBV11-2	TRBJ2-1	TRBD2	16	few	CASSPIGTSNYNEQFF	TGTGCCAGCAGCCCAATCGGGACTAGCAACTACAATGAGCAGTTCTTC
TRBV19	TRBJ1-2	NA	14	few	CASRESGVRGGYTF	TGTGCCAGTAGAGAAAGCGGGGTTAGAGGTGGCTACACCTTC
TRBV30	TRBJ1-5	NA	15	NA	CAWTSGEYSNQPQHF	TGTGCCTGGACGAGTGGGGAGTATAGCAATCAGCCCCAGCATTTT
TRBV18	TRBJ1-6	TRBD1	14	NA	CASSQDRAGSPLHF	TGTGCCAGCTCACAGGACAGGGCGGGATCACCCCTCCACTTT
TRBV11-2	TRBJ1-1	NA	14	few	CASSSSDTDTEAFF	TGTGCCAGCAGCTCCTCCGACACGGACACTGAAGCTTTCTTT
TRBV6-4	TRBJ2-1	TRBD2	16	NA	CASSDTTGGPYNEQFF	TGTGCCAGCAGCGACACGACGGGGGGGCCTTACAATGAGCAGTTCTTC
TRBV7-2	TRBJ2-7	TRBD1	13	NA	CASSWGTGYEQYF	TGTGCCAGCAGCTGGGGGACAGGCTACGAGCAGTACTTC
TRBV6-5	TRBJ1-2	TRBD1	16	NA	CASSYYSRGRPYGYTF	TGTGCCAGCAGTTACTACTCCAGGGGGCGCCCCTATGGCTACACCTTC
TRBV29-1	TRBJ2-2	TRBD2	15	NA	CSVDGLAGATGELFF	TGCAGCGTTGACGGACTAGCGGGAGCCACCGGGGAGCTGTTTTTT